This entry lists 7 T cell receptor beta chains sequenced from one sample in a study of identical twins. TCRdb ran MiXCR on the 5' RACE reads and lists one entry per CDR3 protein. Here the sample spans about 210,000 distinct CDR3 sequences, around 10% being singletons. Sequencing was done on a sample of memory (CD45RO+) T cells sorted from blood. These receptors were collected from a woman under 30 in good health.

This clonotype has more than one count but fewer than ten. This chain's CDR3 is CSARLSQETQYF. The CDR3 DNA follows: TGCAGTGCTAGGCTATCCCAAGAGACCCAGTACTTC. The chain links TRBV20-1 to TRBJ2-5; D uncertain. From germline, CDR1 is DFQATT and CDR2 SNEGSKA (reference sequence). CDR3 length equals 12 residues. Trimming left V 3 bases short and J 1 base short, with 6 bases between.

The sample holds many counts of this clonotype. The CDR3: CASSKGQGPYEQYF. CDR3 in DNA: TGTGCCAGCAGTAAAGGACAGGGCCCCTACGAGCAGTACTTC. This chain links TRBV12-3 or TRBV12-4 with TRBJ2-7; 8 nucleotides line up with TRBD1. CDR3 length: 14 amino acids. V was clipped by 5 bases and J by 2 bases; unmatched bases: 5.

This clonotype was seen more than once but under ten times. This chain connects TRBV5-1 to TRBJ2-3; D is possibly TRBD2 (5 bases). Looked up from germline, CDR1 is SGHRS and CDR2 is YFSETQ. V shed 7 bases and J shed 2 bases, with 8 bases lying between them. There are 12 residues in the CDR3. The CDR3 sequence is CASRRDTDTQYF. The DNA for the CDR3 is TGCGCCAGCCGACGGGACACAGATACGCAGTATTTT.

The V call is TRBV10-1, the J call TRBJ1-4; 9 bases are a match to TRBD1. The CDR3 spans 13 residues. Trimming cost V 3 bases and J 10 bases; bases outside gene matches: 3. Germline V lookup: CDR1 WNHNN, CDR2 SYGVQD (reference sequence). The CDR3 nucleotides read TGCGCCAGCAGTGATACAGGGGGCGGAAAACTGTTTTTT. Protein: CASSDTGGGKLFF.

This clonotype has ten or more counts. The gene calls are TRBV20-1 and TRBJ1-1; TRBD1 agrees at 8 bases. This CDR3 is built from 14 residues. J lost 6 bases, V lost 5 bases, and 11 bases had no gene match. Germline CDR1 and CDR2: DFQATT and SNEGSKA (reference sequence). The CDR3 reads CSAEGVTGASEAFF. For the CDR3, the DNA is TGCAGTGCTGAGGGGGTGACAGGGGCTTCTGAAGCTTTCTTT.

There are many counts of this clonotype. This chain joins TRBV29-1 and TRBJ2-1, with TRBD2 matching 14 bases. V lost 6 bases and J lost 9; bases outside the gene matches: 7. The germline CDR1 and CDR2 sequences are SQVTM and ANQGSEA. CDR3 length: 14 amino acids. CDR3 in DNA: TGCAGCGTCGAGACTAGCGGGAGGGCCGCTGAGCAGTTCTTC. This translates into CSVETSGRAAEQFF.

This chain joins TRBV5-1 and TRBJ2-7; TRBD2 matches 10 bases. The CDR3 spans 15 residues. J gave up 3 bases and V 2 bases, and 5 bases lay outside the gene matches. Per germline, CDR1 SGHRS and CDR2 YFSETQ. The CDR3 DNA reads TGCGCCAGCAGCTTATCTAGCGGGGGATACTACGAGCAGTACTTC. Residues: CASSLSSGGYYEQYF. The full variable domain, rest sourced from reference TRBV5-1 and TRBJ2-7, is KAGVTQTPRYLIKTRGQQVTLSCSPISGHRSVSWYQQTPGQGLQFLFEYFSETQRNKGNFPGRFSGRQFSNSRSEMNVSTLELGDSALYLCASSLSSGGYYEQYFGPGTRLTVT.